Here is one T cell receptor beta chain with its context. Its target is unknown. The data belong to a study of shared clonotypes between healthy human individuals. Naive CD8 cells comprised CD45RO-negative, CCR7-positively selected cells, excluding terminally differentiated effector memory CD45RA+ cells. HIV-negative, healthy adults without recent acute infections or vaccinations were the donors. Donors, without exception, were Caucasian adults residing in Nashville, Tennessee. Sequencing used immunoSEQ multiplex PCR; TCRdb keeps in-frame clones, though not all of them. The sample carries about 2 million clones, about 94% recorded once. Whole-study findings and limits: Larger estimated richness was generally recorded for naive subsets relative to memory subsets.

Sequencing input: naive CD8+ T cells sorted from blood. The TCR originated in a man between 18 and 29 years old in good health.

The CDR3 bases are TGTGCCAGCAGTGAAGAGTCCCCCCACGAGCAGTACTTC. It specifies CASSEESPHEQYF. The rearrangement joins TRBV6-1 to TRBJ2-7, with D unclear. The CDR3 extends over 13 amino acids. With 1 base removed from V and 5 bases from J, the gap between germline ends came to 9 bases. The V gene's germline CDR1 is MNHNS and CDR2 SASEGT.